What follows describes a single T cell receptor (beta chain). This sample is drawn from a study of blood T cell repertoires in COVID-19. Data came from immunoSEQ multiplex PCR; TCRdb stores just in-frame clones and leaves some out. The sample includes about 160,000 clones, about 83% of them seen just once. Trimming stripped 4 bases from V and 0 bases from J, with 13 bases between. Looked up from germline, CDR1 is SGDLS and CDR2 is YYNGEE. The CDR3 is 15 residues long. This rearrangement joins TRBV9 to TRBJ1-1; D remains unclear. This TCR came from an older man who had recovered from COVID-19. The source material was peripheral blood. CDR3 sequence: CASSPDHTVNTEAFF. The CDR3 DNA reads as TGTGCCAGCAGCCCAGACCACACAGTGAACACTGAAGCTTTCTTT.